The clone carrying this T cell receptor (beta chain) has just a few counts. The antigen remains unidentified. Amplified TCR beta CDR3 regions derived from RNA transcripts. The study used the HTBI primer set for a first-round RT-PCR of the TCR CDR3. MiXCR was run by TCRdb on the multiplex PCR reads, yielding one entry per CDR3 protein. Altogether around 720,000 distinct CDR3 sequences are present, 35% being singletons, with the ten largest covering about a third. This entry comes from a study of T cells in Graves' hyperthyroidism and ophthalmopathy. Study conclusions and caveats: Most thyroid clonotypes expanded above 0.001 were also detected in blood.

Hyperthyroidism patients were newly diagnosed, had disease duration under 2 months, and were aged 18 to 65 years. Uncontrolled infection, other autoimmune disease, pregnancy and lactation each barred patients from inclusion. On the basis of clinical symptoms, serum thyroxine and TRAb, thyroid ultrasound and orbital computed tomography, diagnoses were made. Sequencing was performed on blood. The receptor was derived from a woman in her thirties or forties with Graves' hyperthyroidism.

The CDR3 spells CASHPPIYRDRGYEQYF. CDR3 nucleotide sequence: TGTGCCAGTCATCCGCCCATTTACCGGGACAGGGGTTACGAGCAGTACTTC. The V and J genes are TRBV2 and TRBJ2-7; 10 nucleotides agree with TRBD1. V shed 9 bases, J shed 4 bases, and the junction held 18 bases outside the gene matches. This CDR3 is built from 17 residues. In germline, CDR1 is SNHLY, CDR2 FYNNEI.